The 4 T cell receptor beta chains below were found in one sample sequenced in a study of T-cell reconstitution after alpha-beta-depleted transplantation in children. Unique molecular identifiers were incorporated when the TCRbeta library was constructed. From the PCR reads, TCRdb called clonotypes with MiXCR, one entry per CDR3 protein. The repertoire holds around 340,000 distinct CDR3 sequences, with about 14% as singletons. The sample was PBMCs, taken from the stem cell graft. The receptor set was obtained from a human donor who donated a stem cell graft to a child with Fanconi anemia.

The chain links TRBV5-1 to TRBJ1-1; 8 bases match TRBD1. Per germline, CDR1 SGHRS and CDR2 YFSETQ. V lost 2 bases and J lost 8; bases outside the gene matches: 14. The CDR3 loop spans 16 amino acids. The CDR3 sequence: CASSFGTGLGVSEAFF. The CDR3 region has the DNA TGCGCCAGCAGCTTCGGGACAGGCCTAGGGGTATCGGAAGCTTTCTTT.

The chain is built from TRBV4-2 and TRBJ2-7; D call uncertain. The CDR3 spans 15 residues. V was pared by 0 bases and J by 5 bases, with 14 bases between. CDR1 is LGHNA, CDR2 YNFKEQ, per germline. In DNA form, the CDR3 reads TGTGCCAGCAGCCAAGATTGGGCACCCGTCGACGAGCAGTACTTC. Translated: CASSQDWAPVDEQYF.

The J gene is TRBJ2-7, the V gene TRBV29-1, with D possibly matching TRBD2 (6 bases). This CDR3 spans 12 amino acids. Trimming left V 0 bases short and J 10 bases short, with 13 bases between. Germline-derived CDR1 and CDR2 are SQVTM and ANQGSEA. As DNA, the CDR3 is TGCAGCGTTGAAGATCTTCTGGGGGGTCAGTACTTC. Its protein product is CSVEDLLGGQYF.

V usage is TRBV7-2 and J usage is TRBJ1-6, with 9 bases fitting TRBD1. Germline loops: CDR1 SGHTA, CDR2 FQGNSA. J was trimmed by 7 bases and V by 5 bases; bases with no gene match: 6. The CDR3 loop spans 15 amino acids. The CDR3 is CASSLVGTGNSPLHF. Written as DNA, the CDR3 is TGTGCCAGCAGCCTGGTGGGGACAGGGAATTCACCCCTCCACTTT.